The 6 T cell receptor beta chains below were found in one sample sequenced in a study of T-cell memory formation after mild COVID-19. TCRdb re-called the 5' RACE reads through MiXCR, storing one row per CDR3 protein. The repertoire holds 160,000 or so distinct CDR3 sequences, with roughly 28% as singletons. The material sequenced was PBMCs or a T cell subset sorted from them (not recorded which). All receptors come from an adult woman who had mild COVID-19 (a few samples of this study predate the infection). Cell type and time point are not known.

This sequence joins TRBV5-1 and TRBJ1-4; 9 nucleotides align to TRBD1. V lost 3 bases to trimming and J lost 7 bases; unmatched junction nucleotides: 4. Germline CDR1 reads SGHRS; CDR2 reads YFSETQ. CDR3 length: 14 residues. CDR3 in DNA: TGCGCCAGCAGCTGGGGGACAGGGTCTGAAAAACTGTTTTTT. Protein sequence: CASSWGTGSEKLFF.

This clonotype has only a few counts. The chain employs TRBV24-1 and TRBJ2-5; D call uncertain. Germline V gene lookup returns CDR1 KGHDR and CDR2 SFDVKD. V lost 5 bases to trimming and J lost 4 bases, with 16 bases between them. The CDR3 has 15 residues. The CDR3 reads CATSVDGRNGETQYF. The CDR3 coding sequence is TGTGCCACCAGTGTGGACGGGCGGAATGGAGAGACCCAGTACTTC.

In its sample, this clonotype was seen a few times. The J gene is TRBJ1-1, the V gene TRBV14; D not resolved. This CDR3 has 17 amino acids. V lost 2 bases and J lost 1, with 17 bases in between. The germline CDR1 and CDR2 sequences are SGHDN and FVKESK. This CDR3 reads CASSQYLVDFPNTEAFF. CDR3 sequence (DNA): TGTGCCAGCAGCCAATACTTGGTTGACTTCCCGAACACTGAAGCTTTCTTT. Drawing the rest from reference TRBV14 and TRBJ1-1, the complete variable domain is EAGVTQFPSHSVIEKGQTVTLRCDPISGHDNLYWYRRVMGKEIKFLLHFVKESKQDESGMPNNRFLAERTGGTYSTLKVQPAELEDSGVYFCASSQYLVDFPNTEAFFGQGTRLTVV.

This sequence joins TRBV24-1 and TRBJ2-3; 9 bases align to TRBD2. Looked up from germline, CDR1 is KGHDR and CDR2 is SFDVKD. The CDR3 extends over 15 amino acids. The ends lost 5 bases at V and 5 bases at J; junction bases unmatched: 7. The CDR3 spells CATSAASGELDTQYF. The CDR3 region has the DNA TGTGCCACCAGTGCGGCTAGCGGGGAGTTAGATACGCAGTATTTT.

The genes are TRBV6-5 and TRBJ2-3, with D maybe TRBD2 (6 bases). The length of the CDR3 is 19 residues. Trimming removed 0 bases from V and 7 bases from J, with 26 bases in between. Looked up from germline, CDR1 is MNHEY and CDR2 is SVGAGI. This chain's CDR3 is CASSYSIEPGSTAYYTQYF. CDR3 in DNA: TGTGCCAGCAGTTACTCGATCGAACCCGGGAGTACGGCCTATTATACGCAGTATTTT.

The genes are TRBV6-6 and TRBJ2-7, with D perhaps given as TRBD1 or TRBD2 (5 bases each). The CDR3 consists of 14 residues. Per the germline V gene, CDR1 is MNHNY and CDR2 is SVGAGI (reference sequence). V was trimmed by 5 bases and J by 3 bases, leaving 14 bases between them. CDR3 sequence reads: CASSQGRELYEQYF. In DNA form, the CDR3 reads TGTGCCAGCAGTCAGGGACGGGAACTCTACGAGCAGTACTTC.